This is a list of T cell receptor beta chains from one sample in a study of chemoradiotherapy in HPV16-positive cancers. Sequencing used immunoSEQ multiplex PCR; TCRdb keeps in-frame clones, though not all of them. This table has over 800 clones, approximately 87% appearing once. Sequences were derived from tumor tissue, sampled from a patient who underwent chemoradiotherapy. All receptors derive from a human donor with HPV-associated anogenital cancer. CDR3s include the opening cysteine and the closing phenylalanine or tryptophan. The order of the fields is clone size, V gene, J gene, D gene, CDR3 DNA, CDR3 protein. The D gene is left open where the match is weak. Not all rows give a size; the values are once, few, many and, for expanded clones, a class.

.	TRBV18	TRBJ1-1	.	TGTGCCAGCTCACCAGGTTGGGTTAAAAACACTGAAGCTTTCTTT	CASSPGWVKNTEAFF
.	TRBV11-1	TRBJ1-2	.	TGTGCCAGCAGTTCCGACAGAGACTATGGCTACACCTTC	CASSSDRDYGYTF
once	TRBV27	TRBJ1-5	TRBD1	TGTGCCAGCAGGGGGACAGGGGGGCTGATTCAGCCCCAGCATTTT	CASRGTGGLIQPQHF
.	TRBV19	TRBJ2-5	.	TGTGCCAGTAGCACAGGGTGGGGAGAGACCCAGTACTTC	CASSTGWGETQYF
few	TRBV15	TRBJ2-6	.	TGTGCCACCAGCAGAGAGTCGTCACGGGTCCTGACTTTC	CATSRESSRVLTF
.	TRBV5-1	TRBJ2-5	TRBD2	TGCGCCAGCAGCTTCGGGAGGGGGGCACAAGAGACCCAGTACTTC	CASSFGRGAQETQYF
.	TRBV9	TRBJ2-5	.	TGTGCCCAGACGCGACCGGACGGGGCTCCCGGCCCTGAGACCCAGTACTTC	CAQTRPDGAPGPETQYF
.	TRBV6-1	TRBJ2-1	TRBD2	TGTGCCAGCAGTGCGAGCGGGGGGCCGTGGGATGAGCAGTTCTTC	CASSASGGPWDEQFF
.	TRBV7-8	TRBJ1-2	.	TGTGCCAGCAGCTTGCAAGGGAATGGCTACACCTTC	CASSLQGNGYTF
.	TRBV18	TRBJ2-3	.	TGTGCCAGCTCACCTCTTGGGGCCTGGGATACGCAGTATTTT	CASSPLGAWDTQYF
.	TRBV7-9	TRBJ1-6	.	TGTGCCAGCAGCTTTGGACAGATTAATTCACCCCTCCACTTT	CASSFGQINSPLHF
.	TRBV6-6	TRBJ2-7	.	TGTGCCAGCAGTTACTCGTTGTCAGAGGTGGAGAAAGAGCAGTACTTC	CASSYSLSEVEKEQYF
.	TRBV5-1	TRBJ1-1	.	TGCGCCAGCAGCTTGGATCAGGGCGAAGCTTTCTTT	CASSLDQGEAFF
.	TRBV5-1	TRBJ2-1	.	TGCGCCAGCAGCCATGACCACCTGGTGGGCAATGAGCAGTTCTTC	CASSHDHLVGNEQFF
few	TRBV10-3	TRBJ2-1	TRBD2	TGTGCCATCAGTGACGGGGGTAGCGGGGGGGAATCCTACAATGAGCAGTTCTTC	CAISDGGSGGESYNEQFF
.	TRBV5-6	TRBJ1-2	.	TGTGCCAGCAGCCAGACAGGAAACCGCGTCTATGGCTACACCTTC	CASSQTGNRVYGYTF
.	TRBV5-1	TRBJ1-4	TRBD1	TGCGCCAGCAGCTTGGGTTCAGAGCCAGGGGGCCGTAAACTGTTTTTT	CASSLGSEPGGRKLFF
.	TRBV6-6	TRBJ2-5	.	TGTGCCAGCAGTTACTCGTTGTCAGAGGTGGAGAAAGAGCAGTACTTC	CASSYSLSEVEKEQYF
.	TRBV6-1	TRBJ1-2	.	TGTGCCAGCGGAGGGGAAGCGGGGAATTATGGCTACACCTTC	CASGGEAGNYGYTF
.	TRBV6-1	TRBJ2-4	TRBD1	TGTGCCAGCAGTGAAGCCGGGACAGGAGCCAAAAACATTCAGTACTTC	CASSEAGTGAKNIQYF
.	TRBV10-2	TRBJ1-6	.	TGCGCCAGCAGGTGGGGCGCGGAATCACCCCTCCACTTT	CASRWGAESPLHF
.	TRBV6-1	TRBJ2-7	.	TGTGCCAGCAGCGTAACGGCCTCAAGCTACGAGCAGTACTTC	CASSVTASSYEQYF
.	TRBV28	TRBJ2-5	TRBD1	TGTGCCAGCAGCTCCCTAAGGGGGACAGGGGGGGAGACCCAGTACTTC	CASSSLRGTGGETQYF
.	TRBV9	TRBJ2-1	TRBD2	TGTACCAGCAGCGTAGAAGCGGGGGATGCGGAGCAGTTCTTC	CTSSVEAGDAEQFF
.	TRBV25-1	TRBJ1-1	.	TGTGCCAGCATGCGGGAGAATGGTTTGGCTTTCTTT	CASMRENGLAFF
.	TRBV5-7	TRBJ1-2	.	TGTGCCAGCAGCCCCTCGGACAGTGGGTATGGCTACACCTTC	CASSPSDSGYGYTF
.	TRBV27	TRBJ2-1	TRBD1	TGTGCCAGCAGTACGGGGACAGGGGGGATGGATGAGCAGTTCTTC	CASSTGTGGMDEQFF
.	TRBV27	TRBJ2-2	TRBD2	TGTGCCAGCACCGGACTAGCGACCGGGGAGCTGTTTTTT	CASTGLATGELFF
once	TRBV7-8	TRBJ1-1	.	TGTGCCAGCAGCTTAGAAGGGAACACTGAAGCTTTCTTT	CASSLEGNTEAFF
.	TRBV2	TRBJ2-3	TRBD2	TGTGCCAGCAAGGTAGCGGGGGGCGGGGATACGCAGTATTTT	CASKVAGGGDTQYF
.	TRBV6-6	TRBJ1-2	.	TGTGCCAGCAGTTACTCCCCGGACGGGTTAAACTATGGCTACACCTTC	CASSYSPDGLNYGYTF
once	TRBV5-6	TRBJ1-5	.	TGTGCCAGCAGCGTTGGAAGTCGGCAGCCCCAGCATTTT	CASSVGSRQPQHF
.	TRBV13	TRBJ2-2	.	TGTGCCAGCAGCTTCTTCACCGGGGAGCTGTTTTTT	CASSFFTGELFF
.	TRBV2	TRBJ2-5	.	TGTGCCAGCAGTGAATTTGAGGCAGGGACACCTAAGGCCCAGTACTTC	CASSEFEAGTPKAQYF
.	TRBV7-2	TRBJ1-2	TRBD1	TGTGCCAGCAGCTTCACCCCCGGGACAGCCTATGGCTACACCTTC	CASSFTPGTAYGYTF
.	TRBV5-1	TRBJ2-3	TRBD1	TGCGCCAGCAGTTCCAAATTAGGACAGGGTACAGATACGCAGTATTTT	CASSSKLGQGTDTQYF
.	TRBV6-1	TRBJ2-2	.	TGTGCCAACAGTGACCTGCGGAGGGGGCCCACCGGGGAGCTGTTTTTT	CANSDLRRGPTGELFF
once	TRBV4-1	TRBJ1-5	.	TGCGCCAGCAGCCAAGAGCACAATCAGCCCCAGCATTTT	CASSQEHNQPQHF
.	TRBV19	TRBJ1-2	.	TGTGCCAGTAGTATAGCTACGTATGGCTACACCTTC	CASSIATYGYTF
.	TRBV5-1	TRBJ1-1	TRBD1	TGCGCCAGCAGCTTGGGCGCCATGAACAGGGGGTACGGGGAAGCTTTCTTT	CASSLGAMNRGYGEAFF
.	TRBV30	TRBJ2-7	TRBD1	TGTGCCTGGACCCCCGGGACAGGGCTCCACGAGCAGTACTTC	CAWTPGTGLHEQYF
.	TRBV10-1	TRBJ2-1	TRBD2	TGCGCCCCCCCGGGACTAGCGGGATTACACTCCTACAATGAGCAGTTCTTC	CAPPGLAGLHSYNEQFF
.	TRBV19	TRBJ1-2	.	TGTGCCACTAGGTGGTTGGGGGCAACGGGCTACACCTTC	CATRWLGATGYTF
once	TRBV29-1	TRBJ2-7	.	TGCAGCGTTGCTGTCGGGTACGAGCAGTACTTC	CSVAVGYEQYF
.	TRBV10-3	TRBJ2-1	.	TGTGCCATCAGTACCAACAATGAGCAGTTCTTC	CAISTNNEQFF
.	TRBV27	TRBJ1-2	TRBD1	TGTGCCAGCAGTTTAGGCTACAGTAGGGGGCAGGGGGGCTACACCTTC	CASSLGYSRGQGGYTF
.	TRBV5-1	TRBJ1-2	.	TGCGCCAGCAGCCCGGTCGGGGATAACTATGGCTACACCTTC	CASSPVGDNYGYTF
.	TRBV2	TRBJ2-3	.	TGTGCCAGGGGTGGCACAGGGAGGACAGATACGCAGTATTTT	CARGGTGRTDTQYF
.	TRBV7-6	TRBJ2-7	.	TGTGCCAGCATTGGGGGGTCCCCGGACCACGAGCAGTACTTC	CASIGGSPDHEQYF
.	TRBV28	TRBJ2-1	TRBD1	TGTGCCAGCAGCCGAACCAGGACAGGAGGCAATGAGCAGTTCTTC	CASSRTRTGGNEQFF
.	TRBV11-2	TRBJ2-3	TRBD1	TGTGCCAGCAGCTTGGCAGGGGGTGGAACAGATACGCAGTATTTT	CASSLAGGGTDTQYF